A selection of T cell receptor beta chains follows, all from one sample in a study of control samples from healthy donors and cancer patients. Method: immunoSEQ multiplex PCR; TCRdb's copy keeps in-frame clones and lacks some. The table includes fewer than 200,000 clones, less than 95% detected once. Sequencing was performed on PBMCs. These receptors originate from a man between 60 and 75 years old with colorectal cancer. CDR3s include the opening cysteine and the closing phenylalanine or tryptophan. D genes are given only for firm matches. The size entry is marked missing in some rows and otherwise reads once, few, many or a size class.

D: -; size: -; J: TRBJ2-7; V: TRBV5-1; CDR3: CASQAGQGHYEQYF; DNA: TGCGCCAGCCAGGCGGGGCAGGGACACTACGAGCAGTACTTC
D: -; size: -; J: TRBJ2-5; V: TRBV5-1; CDR3: CASSRGEGQETQYF; DNA: TGCGCCAGCAGCCGGGGAGAGGGGCAGGAGACCCAGTACTTC
D: -; size: -; J: TRBJ1-2; V: TRBV6-4; CDR3: CASRSGRGSGYTF; DNA: TGTGCCAGCAGATCCGGCAGGGGTTCTGGCTACACCTTC
D: -; size: -; J: TRBJ2-7; V: TRBV12-3/TRBV12-4; CDR3: CASSFGGYYEQYF; DNA: TGTGCCAGCAGTTTTGGCGGATACTACGAGCAGTACTTC
D: -; size: -; J: TRBJ1-5; V: TRBV6-6; CDR3: CASSYSQAGQPQHF; DNA: TGTGCCAGCAGTTACTCCCAAGCAGGTCAGCCCCAGCATTTT
D: -; size: -; J: TRBJ2-3; V: TRBV6-1; CDR3: CASSEEGSTQYF; DNA: TGTGCCAGCAGTGAAGAGGGTTCTACGCAGTATTTT
D: -; size: -; J: TRBJ1-5; V: TRBV12-3/TRBV12-4; CDR3: CASSLSPIPPQHF; DNA: TGTGCCAGCAGTTTATCTCCCATTCCGCCCCAGCATTTT
D: TRBD1; size: -; J: TRBJ2-3; V: TRBV18; CDR3: CASSPRRTGATDTQYF; DNA: TGTGCCAGCTCACCACGCCGGACAGGGGCCACAGATACGCAGTATTTT
D: -; size: -; J: TRBJ1-2; V: TRBV12-3/TRBV12-4; CDR3: CAIVTGVYGYTF; DNA: TGTGCCATCGTAACAGGTGTCTATGGCTACACCTTC
D: -; size: -; J: TRBJ1-2; V: TRBV9; CDR3: CASRGSSYGYTF; DNA: TGTGCCAGCCGCGGCAGCTCCTATGGCTACACCTTC
D: TRBD2; size: -; J: TRBJ2-5; V: TRBV7-8; CDR3: CASSRTSGSHQGETQYF; DNA: TGTGCCAGCAGCCGGACTAGCGGGAGCCACCAAGGGGAGACCCAGTACTTC
D: TRBD1; size: once; J: TRBJ1-2; V: TRBV28; CDR3: CASSSGTGSYGYTF; DNA: TGTGCCAGCAGTTCCGGGACAGGGTCCTATGGCTACACCTTC
D: TRBD1; size: -; J: TRBJ1-2; V: TRBV5-5; CDR3: CASSLSPGGNCGYTF; DNA: TGTGCCAGCAGCTTGTCCCCAGGGGGTAACTGTGGCTACACCTTC
D: -; size: -; J: TRBJ1-5; V: TRBV13; CDR3: CASSLGRGQGEQPQHF; DNA: TGTGCCAGCAGCTTAGGCCGTGGGCAGGGTGAACAGCCCCAGCATTTT
D: -; size: -; J: TRBJ1-1; V: TRBV5-1; CDR3: CASSLAVGQLNTEAFF; DNA: TGCGCCAGCAGCTTGGCGGTTGGACAGCTGAACACTGAAGCTTTCTTT
D: -; size: once; J: TRBJ1-1; V: TRBV6-5; CDR3: CASSYQTGNTEAFF; DNA: TGTGCCAGCAGTTATCAGACAGGGAACACTGAAGCTTTCTTT
D: -; size: -; J: TRBJ1-3; V: TRBV27; CDR3: CASSLNSGNTIYF; DNA: TGTGCCAGCAGCCTCAACTCTGGAAACACCATATATTTT
D: TRBD1; size: -; J: TRBJ1-1; V: TRBV27; CDR3: CASSLGDRAGAEAFF; DNA: TGTGCCAGCAGTTTAGGGGACAGGGCAGGGGCTGAAGCTTTCTTT
D: -; size: -; J: TRBJ2-4; V: TRBV2; CDR3: CASARQGRAGYF; DNA: TGTGCCAGCGCCCGGCAGGGCCGAGCAGGGTACTTC
D: -; size: -; J: TRBJ1-5; V: TRBV4-1; CDR3: CASSAGAGRSNQPQHF; DNA: TGCGCCAGCAGCGCAGGGGCGGGACGAAGCAATCAGCCCCAGCATTTT
D: -; size: -; J: TRBJ1-2; V: TRBV5-5; CDR3: CASSLGTVNYGYTF; DNA: TGTGCCAGCAGTTTAGGTACCGTGAACTATGGCTACACCTTC
D: -; size: -; J: TRBJ1-2; V: TRBV6-5; CDR3: CASSYSGGRGYTF; DNA: TGTGCCAGCAGTTACTCGGGGGGGAGGGGCTACACCTTC
D: -; size: -; J: TRBJ2-1; V: TRBV19; CDR3: CASSKGYSSYNEQFF; DNA: TGTGCCAGTAGTAAGGGCTACAGCTCCTACAATGAGCAGTTCTTC
D: -; size: -; J: TRBJ2-7; V: TRBV29-1; CDR3: CSVAGTESSYEQYF; DNA: TGCAGCGTGGCCGGGACGGAGAGCTCCTACGAGCAGTACTTC
D: TRBD2; size: -; J: TRBJ2-5; V: TRBV27; CDR3: CASSLGLAGAGEETQYF; DNA: TGTGCCAGCAGTCTCGGACTAGCGGGGGCCGGGGAAGAGACCCAGTACTTC
D: -; size: -; J: TRBJ2-7; V: TRBV4-1; CDR3: CASSRSGTDSYEQYF; DNA: TGCGCCAGCAGCCGATCCGGGACGGACTCCTACGAGCAGTACTTC
D: -; size: -; J: TRBJ1-2; V: TRBV5-5; CDR3: CASRVHYGYTF; DNA: TGTGCCAGCAGAGTACATTATGGCTACACCTTC
D: -; size: -; J: TRBJ1-4; V: TRBV20-1; CDR3: CSASSGMPNEKLFF; DNA: TGCAGTGCTAGTTCAGGGATGCCTAATGAAAAACTGTTTTTT
D: -; size: -; J: TRBJ2-5; V: TRBV29-1; CDR3: CSVNDGQETQYF; DNA: TGCAGCGTTAACGACGGCCAAGAGACCCAGTACTTC
D: -; size: -; J: TRBJ2-7; V: TRBV6-1; CDR3: CASSEGYGQISYEQYF; DNA: TGTGCCAGCAGTGAAGGATATGGACAGATCTCCTACGAGCAGTACTTC
D: -; size: -; J: TRBJ1-5; V: TRBV5-4; CDR3: CASSRDSNQPQHF; DNA: TGTGCCAGCAGCCGAGACAGTAATCAGCCCCAGCATTTT
D: TRBD1; size: -; J: TRBJ1-3; V: TRBV19; CDR3: CASSPRDRVSGNTIYF; DNA: TGTGCCAGTAGTCCCCGGGACAGGGTCTCTGGAAACACCATATATTTT
D: TRBD1; size: -; J: TRBJ1-5; V: TRBV5-3; CDR3: CARSPDREKQPQHF; DNA: TGTGCCAGAAGTCCGGACAGGGAAAAACAGCCCCAGCATTTT
D: -; size: -; J: TRBJ2-7; V: TRBV18; CDR3: CASSLRDGAPLYF; DNA: TGTGCCAGCTCACTCCGGGACGGAGCACCCCTTTACTTC
D: TRBD1; size: -; J: TRBJ1-4; V: TRBV24-1; CDR3: CATSDPGTGDHEKLFF; DNA: TGTGCCACCAGTGACCCCGGGACAGGAGATCATGAAAAACTGTTTTTT
D: -; size: -; J: TRBJ2-5; V: TRBV4-1; CDR3: CASSQYRDVETQYF; DNA: TGCGCCAGCAGCCAATACCGGGACGTAGAGACCCAGTACTTC
D: TRBD1; size: -; J: TRBJ1-2; V: TRBV23-1; CDR3: CASSLSSYRGYSYGYTF; DNA: TGCGCCAGCAGTCTCTCGTCCTACAGGGGATATAGCTATGGCTACACCTTC
D: -; size: -; J: TRBJ2-1; V: TRBV5-1; CDR3: CASSYGSLGDEQFF; DNA: TGCGCCAGCAGCTACGGGTCCCTCGGGGATGAGCAGTTCTTC
D: -; size: -; J: TRBJ1-6; V: TRBV2; CDR3: CASSRGGSSYNSPLHF; DNA: TGTGCCAGCAGTAGGGGAGGGAGCTCCTATAATTCACCCCTCCACTTT
D: -; size: -; J: TRBJ1-2; V: TRBV30; CDR3: CAWSVGSRLNYGYTF; DNA: TGTGCCTGGAGTGTCGGCAGCCGCCTTAACTATGGCTACACCTTC
D: -; size: -; J: TRBJ1-5; V: TRBV3-1/TRBV3-2; CDR3: CASSLQGSNQPQHF; DNA: TGTGCCAGCAGCCTTCAGGGGAGCAATCAGCCCCAGCATTTT
D: TRBD1; size: once; J: TRBJ1-4; V: TRBV19; CDR3: CASRGQVLNEKLFF; DNA: TGTGCCAGTAGAGGACAGGTCCTTAATGAAAAACTGTTTTTT
D: -; size: -; J: TRBJ2-5; V: TRBV6-2/TRBV6-3; CDR3: CASSLTGWETQYF; DNA: TGTGCCAGCAGCCTTACAGGGTGGGAGACCCAGTACTTC
D: -; size: once; J: TRBJ2-3; V: TRBV10-3; CDR3: CANGRGSSTDTQYF; DNA: TGTGCCAACGGTCGGGGGTCTAGCACAGATACGCAGTATTTT
D: TRBD1; size: -; J: TRBJ2-5; V: TRBV5-1; CDR3: CANSLDGTVSGQETQYF; DNA: TGCGCCAACAGCTTGGACGGGACAGTATCCGGTCAAGAGACCCAGTACTTC
D: TRBD2; size: -; J: TRBJ2-1; V: TRBV2; CDR3: CASSDWGGLANNEQFF; DNA: TGTGCCAGCAGTGACTGGGGGGGACTAGCAAACAATGAGCAGTTCTTC
D: -; size: -; J: TRBJ1-4; V: TRBV5-1; CDR3: CASSLRDGYNEKLFF; DNA: TGCGCCAGCAGCCTCCGGGACGGGTATAATGAAAAACTGTTTTTT
D: TRBD2; size: -; J: TRBJ2-5; V: TRBV11-2; CDR3: CASSLQAGGRETQYF; DNA: TGTGCCAGCAGCCTTCAAGCGGGGGGACGGGAGACCCAGTACTTC
D: -; size: -; J: TRBJ1-1; V: TRBV11-1; CDR3: CASSSRAGRNTEAFF; DNA: TGTGCCAGCAGCTCTAGGGCAGGGAGGAACACTGAAGCTTTCTTT
D: -; size: -; J: TRBJ2-7; V: TRBV5-1; CDR3: CASSLAKGAYEQYF; DNA: TGCGCCAGCAGCTTGGCCAAGGGTGCCTACGAGCAGTACTTC
D: -; size: -; J: TRBJ2-7; V: TRBV19; CDR3: CASSIDVDYEQYF; DNA: TGTGCCAGTAGTATAGATGTAGACTACGAGCAGTACTTC
D: TRBD1; size: few; J: TRBJ1-6; V: TRBV6-2/TRBV6-3; CDR3: CASSFIQGAGSPLHF; DNA: TGTGCCAGCAGTTTCATACAGGGGGCAGGATCACCCCTCCACTTT
D: TRBD2; size: -; J: TRBJ2-7; V: TRBV6-5; CDR3: CAIMSGGREQYF; DNA: TGTGCCATCATGAGCGGGGGCCGCGAGCAGTACTTC
D: -; size: -; J: TRBJ1-2; V: TRBV20-1; CDR3: CSASSGDYGYTF; DNA: TGCAGTGCTAGTTCAGGGGACTATGGCTACACCTTC
D: -; size: -; J: TRBJ2-5; V: TRBV4-2; CDR3: CASSLGDNQETQYF; DNA: TGTGCCAGCAGCCTCGGAGACAACCAAGAGACCCAGTACTTC
D: -; size: -; J: TRBJ1-5; V: TRBV29-1; CDR3: CSVGQTNQPQHF; DNA: TGCAGCGTCGGACAGACCAATCAGCCCCAGCATTTT
D: TRBD1; size: -; J: TRBJ2-7; V: TRBV5-1; CDR3: CASSLEGQGHREQYF; DNA: TGCGCCAGCAGCTTGGAGGGACAGGGGCATAGAGAGCAGTACTTC
D: TRBD1; size: -; J: TRBJ1-5; V: TRBV19; CDR3: CASTIRQGAYQPQHF; DNA: TGTGCCAGTACCATCCGACAGGGGGCGTATCAGCCCCAGCATTTT
D: TRBD2; size: -; J: TRBJ2-4; V: TRBV4-1; CDR3: CASSQDPSPGLAGVNIQYF; DNA: TGCGCCAGCAGCCAAGACCCCAGTCCGGGACTAGCGGGGGTGAACATTCAGTACTTC
D: -; size: -; J: TRBJ1-5; V: TRBV6-5; CDR3: CASSRPLGNQPQHF; DNA: TGTGCCAGCAGTCGACCCCTGGGGAATCAGCCCCAGCATTTT